This T cell receptor beta chain was documented in a study of regulatory T cells in long-lasting Graves disease. Findings and limits, study-wide: TRBV28 was favored in persistent disease, as were TRBJ1-2 and TRBJ2-5.

CDR1 SQVTM and CDR2 ANQGSEA come from the germline V gene. The CDR3 contains 17 residues. The V gene end was trimmed by 7 bases and the J gene end by 4 bases; junction bases not matched to a gene: 14. In its sample, this clonotype was seen many times. Its matching antigen is unknown. Libraries of TCR beta came from iRepertoire HTBI primers plus Arm-PCR of CDR3 regions. Per the authors' pipeline: Looking across samples, the authors found under 75 TRBV and approximately 13 TRBJ segments. TCRdb passed the multiplex PCR reads through MiXCR, listing each CDR3 protein once. TCRdb, rather than the study authors, made the V and J calls. The repertoire holds about 540,000 distinct CDR3 sequences, with roughly 14% as singletons. The time point here: newly diagnosed GD, antithyroid drugs for less than 3 months. PBMC RNA served as the TCR library source. A further study also used this sample, focusing on T cells in Graves' hyperthyroidism and ophthalmopathy. From that study: The HTBI set primed first-round TCR CDR3 RT-PCR.

Sequenced here: peripheral blood mononuclear cells (PBMCs), sampled at new diagnosis, from a patient treated with antithyroid drugs. This TCR was recovered from a man aged 30 to 45 with Graves disease. The chain combines TRBV29-1 with TRBJ2-1; the match to TRBD2 covers 12 bases. CDR3 in amino acids: CSASGTSGWVRYNEQFF. CDR3 bases: TGCAGCGCCTCCGGGACTAGCGGGTGGGTAAGGTACAATGAGCAGTTCTTC.